This record concerns one T cell receptor (beta chain) sequence. Trimming removed 1 base from V and 6 bases from J; junction bases left unmatched: 15. CDR3 size: 19 residues. Germline lookup yields CDR1 SGHTA and CDR2 FQGNSA. This entry comes from a study of blood T cell repertoires in COVID-19. Sequencing was performed with immunoSEQ multiplex PCR; in TCRdb, only in-frame clones are kept and a portion is missing. The repertoire consists of about 42,000 clones, with around 82% occurring once and the leading ten covering roughly a quarter. The chain recombines TRBV7-2 with TRBJ2-1; 10 nucleotides agree with TRBD2. This clonotype was obtained from a man at least 80 years old with acute or convalescent COVID-19. The sample comprised peripheral blood. The CDR3 protein is CASSLGWGSGRSPINEQFF. For the CDR3, the DNA is TGTGCCAGCAGCTTAGGTTGGGGTAGCGGGAGGTCGCCTATCAATGAGCAGTTCTTC.